This T cell receptor beta chain was profiled in a study of cytomegalovirus exposure and HLA in healthy donors (dated by TCRdb to 2017 to 2019). With regard to the full study: An earlier analysis of several hundred of the donors reported 276 Gb of sequence data and 117 million unique TCR beta sequences obtained from some 170 million T cells. Every repertoire in the discovery cohort had been generated on one and the same sequencing platform. The number of typed donors differed by locus: 629-630 for A, B, C, DRB1 and DQB1; 522 for DQA1; 606 for DPA1; and roughly 490 for DPB1. Around 320 gigabases of sequencing data and 78 million or so unique TCR sequences were included in an early release covering 550 to 800 HLA-typed donors. In addition to the first cohort of 650 to 750 subjects, a separate validation cohort of 120 different subjects was used. Among the approximately 420 genotyped donors, about 85% belonged to the genetic ancestry cluster associated with self-reported Caucasian donors. Across around 400 genotyped donors of the cohort, an average of approximately 200,000 unique TCR beta nucleotide sequences per donor were sequenced, and 15% to 20% of those sequences were non-productive. Five DR-DQ haplotypes were treated as single units for association and clustering because of strong linkage in the cohort. Rather than drawing on any new phenotypic data, the later analysis identified candidate immune exposures from TCR beta sequences and the way those sequences occurred across donors. An earlier analysis of around 580 of the donors used high-throughput TCR beta sequencing to judge whether each TCR beta V gene segment behaved as functional or pseudogenic. A later genetic analysis used genome-wide SNP genotypes for about 60% of the roughly 700 donors, treating that subset as a discovery cohort. A later analysis re-analyzed previously published TCR beta repertoires from 666 donors and added high-resolution HLA genotyping to study TCR occurrence patterns. To predict cytomegalovirus infection status, the study brought together high-throughput TCR immunosequencing, statistical association of individual TCRs with disease status, and machine learning. The T cell repertoires of 670 or so subjects were profiled by immunosequencing and related to cytomegalovirus serostatus. The study aimed to test whether signatures of past pathogen exposure could be identified by cataloging public T cell receptors. Donor age, sex, ethnicity and CMV serostatus were compiled alongside the repertoire data. HLA typing covered class I and class II loci at four-digit resolution.

The receptor library was made with the immunoSEQ multiplex PCR assay. For the multiplex PCR, a mixture combining 60 forward primers for TCR Vbeta segments and 13 reverse primers for TCR Jbeta segments was used. The CDR3 region of rearranged TCR beta genes was amplified from genomic DNA by a multiplex PCR assay. On the Illumina HiSeq System, the amplified TCR beta libraries were sequenced as 87-base-pair reads. Per the authors' processing: A later analysis tallied about 77 million unique TCR beta chains across the 700 or so repertoires, and around 12 million of those chains were shared by two or more donors. Raw reads were error-corrected and collapsed into unique sequences by a nearest-neighbor algorithm in which closely related sequences were merged to remove PCR and sequencing errors. V, D and J gene segments were assigned by aligning CDR3 sequences to IMGT reference sequences. Each retained sequence needed at least a six-nucleotide match to both a V gene segment and a J gene segment. Rearrangements were classified as productive when the CDR3 lacked stop codons and remained in frame with V and J, and all other rearrangements were classified as non-productive. CDR3 was defined according to IMGT convention as the region running from the second conserved V-encoded cysteine to the conserved J-encoded phenylalanine. In an earlier analysis of roughly 610 of the donors, sequences lacking an unambiguous match to a single V gene segment were excluded. In an earlier analysis of approximately 500 of the donors, a V segment was called functional when productive rearrangements were above 56.7%, and segregating when the standard deviation between donors exceeded 5%. A statistical classification framework was built for diagnosing cytomegalovirus status from the catalog of TCR beta chain sequences. A later analysis assigned V and J genes by comparing TCR nucleotide sequences with IMGT/GENE-DB human TR gene sequences. Using the TCRdist pipeline, a later analysis assigned CDR3 sequences along with most-parsimonious VDJ recombination scenarios. In a later analysis, every TCR beta chain was defined by the combination of its CDR3 amino acid sequence and its V-gene family, and reads without a unique V-gene family were dropped. To address suspected cross-contamination and a sequencing artifact, a later analysis removed several hundred highly shared, low-generation-probability nucleotide sequences. In a later analysis, a clonal expansion index for each public chain was calculated from normalized within-repertoire ranks of inferred template counts. Generation probabilities in a later analysis came from a VDJ recombination model fitted to out-of-frame rearrangements, and those results were checked against IGoR. In a later analysis, TCR-TCR, TCR-HLA and TCR-CMV co-occurrence was scored with hypergeometric tests, and a repertoire-size bias correction was applied to TCR pairs. In a later analysis, false discovery rates were estimated by permuting HLA or CMV assignments 20 times. In a later analysis, co-occurring TCRs were grouped using DBSCAN, with TCRdist sequence similarity added in when clustering inside HLA-allele-positive subsets. Repertoires with fewer than 30,000 or more than 120,000 public chains were left out of co-occurrence clustering, as were a few repertoires with anomalous nucleotide sharing. TCRdb re-hosts the immuneACCESS table, in-frame sequences only. Its copies lack some clones; in the studies checked, an unresolved V gene accounts for under half of them, and the cause for the rest is not known. The V and J calls and clone size are taken from that table; D and trimming were inferred from the DNA. Recorded for this sample are 110,000 to 150,000 clones; 80% to 85% of them occurred a single time. In total, the top ten clones hold over 1% of the sample.

What the work shows at the level of the full study, not this receptor alone: HLA typing was unavailable for some donors at each locus, so association tests used only the typed subset. The presence/absence analyses assumed that sequencing depth was roughly uniform across donors, and that assumption may not be true. A further reported finding was that TCR beta sequences accurately predicted the HLA-A and HLA-B alleles for most subjects in the first cohort. A group of highly shared sequence variants was considered likely to be a technical artifact of the sequencing pipeline. The authors suggested that the approach could potentially be extended to other disease states and immunological phenotypes. In vitro tests confirmed that three of the cytomegalovirus-associated TCR beta chains recognize cytomegalovirus antigens. Strong co-occurrence of HLA alleles, especially DR and DQ, made assigning TCR associations to individual alleles difficult. Only TCR beta chains were sequenced in this cohort, and the absence of alpha or paired-chain data limited detectable features. An earlier analysis of 450 to 750 of the donors showed that most TCR beta V segments appeared in productive rearrangements either about 87% or about 30% of the time, which broadly matched IMGT annotations. Because counts were too low, roughly 16 rarely observed V segments, including chromosome 9 orphons, were excluded from the earlier analysis of around 590 of the donors. In both the original and validation cohorts, the classifier was reported to diagnose cytomegalovirus status with high specificity and sensitivity. Immune exposure information for the cohort was limited to CMV serostatus. Correlated functional status among segregating V segments might reflect linkage disequilibrium, but an unknown experimental factor could not be ruled out. At a false discovery rate of 0.05, a later analysis linked about 17,000 TCR beta sequences to specific HLA alleles. Some IMGT-functional V segments, including TRBV6-2 and TRBV6-3, could not be told apart with the 87-base-pair reads, so those segments were excluded. Compared with equally common non-associated chains, HLA-associated TCR beta chains in a later analysis were more clonally expanded and had lower generation probabilities. In a later genetic analysis, fewer N-insertions in productive TCRs were reported among donors in an Asian-associated ancestry cluster than the 666-donor mean. In a later analysis, most CMV-associated TCR beta chains were found to appear HLA-restricted, with HLA associations seemingly driven largely by CMV exposure. Most TCR sequences were observed very rarely across donors, whereas some public TCRs were present in many individuals. In a later analysis, TCR association rates were found to vary across HLA loci, with the most associated TCRs seen for DRB1 alleles and the fewest for HLA-C alleles. V-gene and J-gene trimming of TCR beta chains was associated with a missense DCLRE1C variant in a later genetic analysis, and the association was replicated in an independent cohort. In the study, approximately 150 TCR beta chains were listed as associated with cytomegalovirus. According to a later analysis, parvovirus B19, influenza, CMV and Epstein-Barr virus appeared linked to several top co-occurrence clusters.

The CDR3 contains 17 residues, cysteine and phenylalanine counted. Left in the record is the CDR3 DNA by itself, 51 bases read in frame from the first base. Per the germline V gene, MGHRA is the CDR1 and YSYEKL is the CDR2. V gives up 4 bases and J gives up 4 bases, and the segment between their germline ends measures 22 bases. As to this clone: The clone's antigen remains unknown. No much larger clone is present one base from it, and per-base qualities are unavailable.

The cohort consisted of 670 or so healthy bone marrow donors. All cohort members were sampled while nominally healthy, although unrecorded immune exposures were likely present. The donor tested CMV seropositive, placing the donor among the roughly 270 seropositive members of the cohort. A peripheral blood sample was provided by each donor, and peripheral blood mononuclear cells were used for TCR beta sequencing. Genomic DNA was extracted from the blood cell samples with the Qiagen DNeasy Blood Extraction Kit. The sample was PBMCs. This chain joins TRBV4-1 to TRBJ1-1; TRBD1 is perhaps the D gene, given 6 matching bases. The sequence came from a male donor in good health and CMV-seropositive. Here is the DNA: TGCGCCAGCAGCCTCGGGGGGAGGTGGGGGGCTCCCACTGAAGCTTTCTTT. The resulting protein is CASSLGGRWGAPTEAFF.